This record looks at one T cell receptor (beta chain) sequence and its context. No cognate antigen has been identified for it. No base quality information exists; no much larger clone differs at one position. The data are from a study of blood T cell repertoires in COVID-19 (dated by TCRdb to between 2020 and 2021). Broadly, across the study: Collaborator samples came from the United States, Italy and Spain and covered acute and convalescent phases of COVID-19. The repertoires were released in a freely available public database intended as a resource for research on the immune response to SARS-CoV-2. A de-identified subject ID, COVID-19 status, age in years and sex were almost always included in the sample metadata. Subjects who had been exposed to COVID-19, were actively infected with it, or had recovered from it provided the deeply sampled blood TCRbeta repertoires that made up the dataset. The prospective study material was composed of cDNA or gDNA derived from T cells, B-cell-depleted T cells, or PBMCs. Samples were obtained from the ongoing ImmuneRACE study (first 160 participants) and from over 1,000 subjects provided by 6 global collaborators. Where available, HLA class I and class II types were taken from metadata supplied by the sample provider and were not determined by assay-based typing.

From its cysteine to its phenylalanine, the CDR3 spans 13 amino acids. This entry keeps only the CDR3 DNA: 39 bases, framed from base 1. V is cut back by 4 bases and J by 5 bases, with 4 bases in the junction unmatched. The germline V gene (reference sequence) specifies WNHNN as CDR1 and SYGVQD as CDR2. Enrolling through a virtual design, the prospective study's participants ranged in age from roughly 18 to 89 years and lived across roughly 24 United States geographic areas. To assign participants to cohorts, the prospective study relied on clinical history that participants themselves reported in a screening survey and a study questionnaire. ImmuneRACE Cohort 3 recovered participants were defined by two consecutive negative NP/OP PCR tests, healthcare professional clearance, or symptom resolution. In the prospective study, whole blood, serum and a nasopharyngeal or oropharyngeal swab were collected from each participant by mobile phlebotomists. Prospective study participants could optionally give additional blood draws and questionnaires over a 2-month period. Prospective study blood samples were shipped either frozen or at room temperature before DNA extraction.

Points the paper makes about the study in general: Clinical and demographic metadata were provided uncurated, with the amount varying by source and participant.

TCRbeta CDR3 regions were amplified from genomic DNA by means of the immunoSEQ Assay, a bias-controlled multiplex PCR. The authors processed their data as follows. The number of nucleated cells in each sample was estimated by amplification of reference gene primers within the assay. To quantify the absolute abundance of each unique TCRbeta CDR3 rearrangement, sequence reads were collapsed and filtered. Productive Simpson clonality was computed per sample as the square root of Simpson's diversity index over productive rearrangements. TCRdb carries this immuneACCESS record with in-frame sequences only. Its versions omit some clonotypes, under half of them owing to an unresolved V gene in the studies checked, with the rest unexplained. The V and J calls and clone size come from that table; D and trimming were worked out from the DNA. Within this sample are some 300,000 clones, with around nine tenths of them counted one time only. The leading ten clones occupy 8% to 10% of the sample.

The V and J genes are TRBV10-1 and TRBJ1-2; TRBD1 lines up with 7 middle nucleotides. The TCR sequence derives from a woman aged 35 to 49 who had recovered from COVID-19. Specimen: PBMCs or T cells enriched from blood (not recorded which). At the DNA level, the sequence is TGCGCCAGCAGTGCCGAACAGGGGTATGGCTACACCTTC. Its protein is CASSAEQGYGYTF.